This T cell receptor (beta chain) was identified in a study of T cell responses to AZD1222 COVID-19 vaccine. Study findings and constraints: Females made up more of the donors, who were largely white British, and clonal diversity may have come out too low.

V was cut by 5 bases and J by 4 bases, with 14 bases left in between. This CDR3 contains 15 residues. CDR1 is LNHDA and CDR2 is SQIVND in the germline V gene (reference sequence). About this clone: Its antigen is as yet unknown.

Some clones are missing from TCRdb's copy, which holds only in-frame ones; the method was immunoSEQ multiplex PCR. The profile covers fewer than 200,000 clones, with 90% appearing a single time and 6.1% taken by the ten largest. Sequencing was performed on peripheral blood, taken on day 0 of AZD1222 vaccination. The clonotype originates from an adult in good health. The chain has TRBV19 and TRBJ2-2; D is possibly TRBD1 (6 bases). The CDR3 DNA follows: TGTGCCAGTAGTGGGCAGGGGTCTAGCACCGGGGAGCTGTTTTTT. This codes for CASSGQGSSTGELFF.